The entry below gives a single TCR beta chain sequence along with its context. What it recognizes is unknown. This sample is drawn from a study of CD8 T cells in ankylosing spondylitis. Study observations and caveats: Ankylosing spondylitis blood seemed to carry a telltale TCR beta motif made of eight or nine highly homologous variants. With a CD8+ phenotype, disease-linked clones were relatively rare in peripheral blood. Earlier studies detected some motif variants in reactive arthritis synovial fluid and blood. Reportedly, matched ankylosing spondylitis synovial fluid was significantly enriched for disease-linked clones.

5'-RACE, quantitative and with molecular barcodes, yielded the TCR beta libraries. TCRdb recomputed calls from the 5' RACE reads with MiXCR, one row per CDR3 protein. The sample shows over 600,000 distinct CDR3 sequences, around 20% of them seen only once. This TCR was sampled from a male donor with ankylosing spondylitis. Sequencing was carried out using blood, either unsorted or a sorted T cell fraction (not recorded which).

The CDR3 nucleotides are TGCGCCAGCAGCCAAGATCGGGGGGACCGAAATTCACCCCTCCACTTT. As protein: CASSQDRGDRNSPLHF. The chain recombines TRBV4-1 with TRBJ1-6, with D perhaps TRBD1 (5 bases). CDR1 is MGHRA, CDR2 YSYEKL, per germline. The CDR3 is made up of 16 amino acids. The V gene lost 0 bases and the J gene lost 7 bases, with 13 bases spanning the gap.